This TCR beta chain was recorded in a study of response to subunit inactivated influenza vaccine. Trimming took 6 bases from V and 9 from J; bases not matched to a gene: 7. Germline V gene sequence: CDR1 SGHKS, CDR2 YYEKEE (reference sequence). This CDR3 spans 14 amino acids. In TCRdb, the RT-PCR reads were re-called with MiXCR into one record per CDR3 protein. Here the sample spans roughly 620,000 distinct CDR3 sequences, roughly 12% being singletons. Concerning this clonotype: Its antigen is still unknown.

Whole-study findings and limits: The study's authors posited that every seasonal influenza vaccination enlists few new T cells.

This same sample was also taken into another study, of T cells expressing NK-cell markers. From that second work: cDNA encoding TCR beta was synthesized via 5'RACE template switching incorporating UMIs. Also leading the CD3+CD56-NKG2C+ fraction in a few donors were these clonotypes. HCMV specificity was not established for the expanded NKG2C+ T cell clones.

This clonotype originated in a man aged 50-59 years who received an inactivated influenza vaccine. The gene calls are TRBV5-5 and TRBJ1-6; 9 bases fit TRBD1. This specimen consisted of PBMCs from blood, obtained on the day of vaccination. The DNA of the CDR3 is TGTGCCAGCACCGGGACAGGGAGGACTTCACCCCTCCACTTT. Its translation is CASTGTGRTSPLHF.